One TCR beta chain is described in this entry. Its specific antigen is unknown. Base qualities are not provided; no much larger clone lies one nucleotide away. PBMCs were isolated by Ficoll-Paque density gradient centrifugation. From cysteine to phenylalanine, the CDR3 is 15 amino acids long. The CDR3 DNA has 45 bases and is translated from base 1. The germline V gene specifies SGHTA as CDR1 and FQGTGA as CDR2. V is shortened by 2 bases, J by 5 bases, and the region joining them spans 12 bases. The data were produced on an Illumina NovaSeq 6000. TCRalpha and TCRbeta cDNA libraries were built by 5'RACE with constant-segment primers, adding sample barcodes and unique molecular identifiers. Trizol reagent was used to extract RNA from every sample. The libraries were amplified in two PCR steps, and the second step added a second sample barcode and Illumina TruSeq adapters. Sequencing of libraries was performed on an Illumina NovaSeq with 2 x 150 bp paired-end reads. Per the authors' processing: With migec v1.2.7, reads were demultiplexed and then collapsed into UMI-guided consensus sequences. Using mixcr v2.1.11, UMI consensuses were aligned to TRA and TRB V and J templates and then assembled into clonotypes. A clonotype was counted as expanded or contracted only when both edgeR and NoisET called the clonotype significant, with the noise models trained on biological replicates. For edgeR calls, a false discovery rate-adjusted p below 0.01 and a log2 fold-change threshold of 1 were applied. As an exploratory analysis of dynamics, max-normalized trajectories of the 1000 most abundant clonotypes were examined with PCA combined with hierarchical clustering. Separately sequenced CD4+ and CD8+ repertoires were used to assign a CD4 or CD8 phenotype to each responding clone. Using fastp trimming at Q25 and MiXCR clonotype assembly, TCRdb reanalyzed the public sequencing data and kept in-frame beta chains. Rows are unified per CDR3 protein, each entry keeping the most common DNA and genes. None of the V and J calls come from the authors' own analysis; TCRdb made them. The table for this sample lists 550,000 to 600,000 distinct CDR3 sequences; roughly 20% of them were counted only once. The ten largest clonotypes hold around 8.4% of the sample.

The entry originates in a study of T-cell memory formation after mild COVID-19 (dated by TCRdb to the early 2020s). For the wider study: TCR sequence clusters from the two donors were found to be largely donor specific. T-cell clones expanding and contracting after mild COVID-19 in two donors were tracked by longitudinal TCRalpha and TCRbeta repertoire sequencing. Two young, previously healthy adult volunteers, one female and one male, were included in the cohort. The investigation overall reported the following: The study covered only a couple of mild cases, and larger cohorts including severe cases with pre-infection samples were considered necessary. Some responding clones were found in pre-infection memory, which suggests that pre-existing cross-reactive memory T cells took part in the SARS-CoV-2 response. Clones that contracted from day 15 to 85 showed balanced CD4/CD8 phenotypes, whereas a second wave of clones that expanded from day 15 to 37 leaned towards CD4+. The second-wave clones that peaked on day 37 were not confirmed to be SARS-CoV-2 specific. Contracting CD4+ clones appeared mostly in the CM and EM memory subsets, whereas CD8+ clones were enriched in EMRA.

The receptor was derived from an adult woman who had mild COVID-19 (a few samples of this study predate the infection). The sample titles of this study are shuffled in the database, so cell type and time point are left out; the donor was told from shared clones. The rearranged segments are TRBV7-3 and TRBJ2-2, with the D gene call left open. Material: PBMCs or a T cell subset sorted from them (not recorded which). The CDR3 reads as follows: CASSLAVLGTGELFF. In nucleotides, the sequence is TGTGCCAGCAGCTTAGCGGTTTTAGGAACCGGGGAGCTGTTTTTT. Reference TRBV7-3 and TRBJ2-2 proteins supply the regions before and after the CDR3; the full variable domain is: GAGVSQTPSNKVTEKGKYVELRCDPISGHTALYWYRQSLGQGPEFLIYFQGTGAADDSGLPNDRFFAVRPEGSVSTLKIQRTERGDSAVYLCASSLAVLGTGELFFGEGSRLTVL.